This T cell receptor beta chain was captured by sequencing in a study of human T cells and chemical hapten exposure. Study-level information: Patients received weekly diphenylcyclopropenone doses to the scalp throughout the approximately 26-week study. Overall study findings and caveats: Correlating positively with patch test score were the PT1 expanded TCR counts. Significantly more large CDR3 similarity clusters were formed by expanded TCRs than by controls.

Time point reported: patch test 3, about 24 weeks after DPC sensitization. Treatment here: therapeutic diphenylcyclopropenone sensitization with weekly scalp DPC. Samples of blood were obtained prior to the application of each patch test. From the RACE reads, TCRdb called clonotypes with MiXCR, one entry per CDR3 protein. Altogether 62,000 or so distinct CDR3 sequences are present, 9.5% to 12% being singletons, with the ten largest covering roughly 2.3%. The CDR3 consists of 17 residues. The V gene end was trimmed by 5 bases and the J gene end by 0 bases; junction bases not matched to a gene: 13. Germline V CDR1 and CDR2: SGHRS, YFSETQ. As to this clonotype: The antigen is undetermined.

The chain couples TRBV5-1 to TRBJ2-7, with TRBD2 matching over 8 bases. This material consisted of whole blood, taken in connection with sensitization to the hapten diphenylcyclopropenone (DPC). The sequence came from a woman in her 30s with alopecia areata. Some clones in this sample may be carry-over from other donors' samples. CDR3 sequence reads: CASRRSSGGLNSYEQYF. DNA for the CDR3: TGCGCCAGCAGACGGTCCAGCGGGGGCCTTAACTCCTACGAGCAGTACTTC.